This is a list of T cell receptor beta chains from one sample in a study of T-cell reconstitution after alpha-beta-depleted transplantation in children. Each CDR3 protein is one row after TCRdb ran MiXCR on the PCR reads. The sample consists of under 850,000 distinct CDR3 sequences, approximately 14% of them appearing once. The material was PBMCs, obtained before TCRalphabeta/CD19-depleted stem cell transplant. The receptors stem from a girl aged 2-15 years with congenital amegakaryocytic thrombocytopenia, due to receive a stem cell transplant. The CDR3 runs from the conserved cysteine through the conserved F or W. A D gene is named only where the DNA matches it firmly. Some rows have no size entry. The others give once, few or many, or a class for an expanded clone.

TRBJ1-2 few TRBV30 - TGTGCCTGGATTAAGGACGAATCCTATGGCTACACCTTC CAWIKDESYGYTF
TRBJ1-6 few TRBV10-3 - TGTGCCATCAGTCAGCGGGCTTCGGGGGATTCACCCCTCCACTTT CAISQRASGDSPLHF
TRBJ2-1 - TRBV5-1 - TGCGCCAGCAGCTTGGCCCCCAAGAGCTCCTACAATGAGCAGTTCTTC CASSLAPKSSYNEQFF
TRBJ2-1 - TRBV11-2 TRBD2 TGTGCCAGCAGCTTAGGGTACCCGGCCGGGACTAGCGTCTACAATGAGCAGCTCTTC CASSLGYPAGTSVYNEQLF
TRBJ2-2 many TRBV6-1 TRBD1 TGTGCCAGCAGTCCGACAGGGAGTGAAACCGGGGAGCTGTTTTTT CASSPTGSETGELFF
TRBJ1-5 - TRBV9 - TGTGCCAGCAGCCCCCACGGGGGGCGGGATCAGCCCCAGCATTTT CASSPHGGRDQPQHF
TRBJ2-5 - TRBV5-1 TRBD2 TGCGCCAGCAGCTTGGCCGGCGGGACTACTCAAGAGACCCAGTACTTC CASSLAGGTTQETQYF
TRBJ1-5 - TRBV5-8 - TGTGCCAGCAGCGCTCAGGCGCCCCAGCATTTT CASSAQAPQHF
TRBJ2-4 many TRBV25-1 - TGTGCCAGCAGTGAATATAACGTTCAGTACTTC CASSEYNVQYF
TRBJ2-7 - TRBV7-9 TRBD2 TGTGCCAGCAGCCCCAAAAGCGGGGAAGCCACCTACGAGCAGTACTTC CASSPKSGEATYEQYF
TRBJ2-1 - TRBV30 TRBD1 TGTGCCTGGGACCGGGACAGACTAAGGAATGAGCAGTTCTTC CAWDRDRLRNEQFF
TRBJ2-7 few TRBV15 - TGTGCCACCAGTTCCGGGACAAACTACGAGCAGTACTTC CATSSGTNYEQYF
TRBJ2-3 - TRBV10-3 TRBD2 TGTGCCATCAGGACTAGCGGGAGCACAGATACGCAGTATTTT CAIRTSGSTDTQYF
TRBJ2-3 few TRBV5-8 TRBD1 TGTGCCAGCAGCGCAACAGGGGGAGGAGATACGCAGTATTTT CASSATGGGDTQYF
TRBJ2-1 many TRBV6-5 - TGTGCCAGCAGTTACCAAGGGCCCTACGAGCAGTTCTTC CASSYQGPYEQFF
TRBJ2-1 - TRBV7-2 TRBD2 TGTGCCAGCAGCTTACAAGCGGGAGGTCCCGATGAGCAGTTCTTC CASSLQAGGPDEQFF
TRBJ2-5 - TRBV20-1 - TGCAGTGCTAGAGATCTGAGGGGACAAGAGACCCAGTACTTC CSARDLRGQETQYF
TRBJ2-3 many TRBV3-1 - TGTGCCAGCAGCCTAATGGGGACAGATACGCAGTATTTT CASSLMGTDTQYF